This T cell receptor beta chain was captured in a study of cytomegalovirus exposure and HLA in healthy donors. Amplification used 60 Vbeta primers and 13 Jbeta primers. Method: immunoSEQ multiplex PCR; TCRdb's copy keeps in-frame clones and lacks some. Of 120,000 or so clones in the sample, 75% to 90% are singletons; the top ten hold around 8.9%. V was clipped by 6 bases and J by 3 bases, with 17 bases between them. Per the germline V gene, CDR1 is SNHLY and CDR2 is FYNNEI. The CDR3 has 15 amino acids. V is TRBV2 and J is TRBJ1-1; possibly TRBD1 for D (5 bases). Sequenced material: PBMCs. This TCR came from a man aged 25-45 years in good health and CMV-seropositive. As DNA, the CDR3 is TGTGCCAGCAGGGGGGGAGCAGGCCGAGACACTGAAGCTTTCTTT. Translated, it gives CASRGGAGRDTEAFF.